One sample yielded the 6 T cell receptor beta chains listed below, sequenced in a study of blood T cell repertoires in COVID-19. Clones were read by immunoSEQ multiplex PCR, and TCRdb kept only the in-frame ones, dropping some. The table lists roughly 200,000 clones, around 81% of them singletons, with about 4.2% in the top ten. Sequencing input: peripheral blood. These receptors were collected from a man in his fifties or sixties with active or convalescent COVID-19.

The chain links TRBV21-1 to TRBJ2-5; the D segment call TRBD1 is taken from the table without a DNA check. TRBV21-1 is given as a pseudogene. The CDR3 is 17 amino acids. CDR3 amino acids: CASSPSKGARLGGTQYF. DNA of the CDR3: TGTGCCAGCAGCCCCTCGAAGGGGGCTAGGTTAGGAGGGACCCAGTACTTC.

This clone was recorded a few times. The CDR3 is CASSVGGGLGGYTF. The CDR3 DNA reads as TGTGCCAGCAGCGTCGGGGGAGGATTAGGCGGCTACACCTTC. The chain links TRBV9 to TRBJ1-2, with D perhaps TRBD1 (5 bases). The V end lost 2 bases, the J end lost 8 bases, and 16 bases lay between the germline ends. The germline V gene has CDR1 SGDLS and CDR2 YYNGEE. This CDR3 comprises 14 residues.

The chain employs TRBV28 and TRBJ1-1, with D unresolved. The CDR3 totals 11 residues. The ends were cut back, 2 bases at V and 11 bases at J, with 9 bases in the middle. Looked up from germline, CDR1 is MDHEN and CDR2 is SYDVKM. CDR3 DNA sequence: TGTGCCAGCAGTTTAAACCGGCGGGCTTTCTTT. It yields the protein CASSLNRRAFF.

This clone was detected only once. The chain links TRBV6-1 to TRBJ2-1; 10 bases align to TRBD2. The CDR3 sequence is 18 residues long. Germline V gives CDR1 MNHNS, CDR2 SASEGT. The V segment lost 0 bases and the J segment 2 bases; nucleotides outside the gene matches: 7. The CDR3 region is CASSEASSGGPPYNEQFF. CDR3 DNA: TGTGCCAGCAGTGAAGCGTCTAGCGGGGGTCCACCCTACAATGAGCAGTTCTTC.

A single count supports this clone. The chain is built from TRBV19 and TRBJ1-1; D is uncertain. The CDR3 is made up of 14 amino acids. Germline V gene data show CDR1 as LNHDA and CDR2 as SQIVND (reference sequence). Trimming took off 7 bases at V and 0 bases at J, with 12 bases between the two ends. The CDR3 region has the DNA TGTGCCAGTACTATGAGGGCCCTGAACACTGAAGCTTTCTTT. It specifies CASTMRALNTEAFF.

The chain employs TRBV3-1 (or the pseudogene TRBV3-2) and TRBJ2-5; TRBD2 matches 12 bases. This CDR3 spans 17 amino acids. V trimming: 4 bases; J trimming: 5 bases; junction bases outside the gene matches: 11. CDR1 and CDR2 from the germline V gene are LGHDT and YNNKEL (reference sequence). The CDR3 DNA reads as TGTGCCAGCAGCCGAAAACTAGCGGGGGGACGCCGGGAGACCCAGTACTTC. Translating it yields CASSRKLAGGRRETQYF.